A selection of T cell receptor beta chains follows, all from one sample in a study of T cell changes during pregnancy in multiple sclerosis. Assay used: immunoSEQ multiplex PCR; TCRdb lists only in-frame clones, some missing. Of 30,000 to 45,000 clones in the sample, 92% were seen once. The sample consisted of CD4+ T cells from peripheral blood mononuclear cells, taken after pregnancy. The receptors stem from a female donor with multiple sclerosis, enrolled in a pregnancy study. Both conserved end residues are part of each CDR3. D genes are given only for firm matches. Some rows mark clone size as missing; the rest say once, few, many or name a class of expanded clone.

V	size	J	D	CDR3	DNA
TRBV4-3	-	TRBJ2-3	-	CASSPRGGDTQYF	TGCGCCAGCAGCCCGAGGGGGGGAGATACGCAGTATTTT
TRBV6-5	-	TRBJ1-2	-	CASSLGGAFVYYGYTF	TGTGCCAGCAGTTTAGGGGGGGCTTTTGTGTACTATGGCTACACCTTC
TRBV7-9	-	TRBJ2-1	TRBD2	CASSFLGGGGDNEQFF	TGTGCCAGCAGCTTCCTAGGGGGCGGGGGGGACAATGAGCAGTTCTTC
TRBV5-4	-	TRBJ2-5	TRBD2	CASSTGLAGAGGTQYF	TGTGCCAGCAGCACCGGACTAGCGGGGGCGGGGGGGACCCAGTACTTC
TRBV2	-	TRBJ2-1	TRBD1	CASRQTGFDEQFF	TGTGCCAGCAGACAGACAGGGTTCGATGAGCAGTTCTTC
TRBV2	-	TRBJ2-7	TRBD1	CASSERATGEGAYEQYF	TGTGCCAGCAGTGAAAGGGCCACAGGGGAAGGGGCCTACGAGCAGTACTTC
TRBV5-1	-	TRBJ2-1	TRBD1	CASSLGDRGPISYNEQFF	TGCGCCAGCAGCTTGGGGGACAGGGGGCCGATCTCCTACAATGAGCAGTTCTTC
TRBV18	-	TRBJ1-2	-	CASSRTATNYGYTF	TGTGCCAGCTCACGGACAGCAACTAACTATGGCTACACCTTC
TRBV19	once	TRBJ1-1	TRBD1	CASSRTGNTEAFF	TGTGCCAGTAGTAGGACAGGGAACACTGAAGCTTTCTTT
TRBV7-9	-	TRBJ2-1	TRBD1	CASTLRDRVYNEQFF	TGTGCCAGCACCCTAAGGGACAGAGTCTACAATGAGCAGTTCTTC
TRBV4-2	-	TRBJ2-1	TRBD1	CASSPYGTGALYEQFF	TGTGCCAGCAGCCCGTACGGGACAGGGGCCCTCTATGAGCAGTTCTTC